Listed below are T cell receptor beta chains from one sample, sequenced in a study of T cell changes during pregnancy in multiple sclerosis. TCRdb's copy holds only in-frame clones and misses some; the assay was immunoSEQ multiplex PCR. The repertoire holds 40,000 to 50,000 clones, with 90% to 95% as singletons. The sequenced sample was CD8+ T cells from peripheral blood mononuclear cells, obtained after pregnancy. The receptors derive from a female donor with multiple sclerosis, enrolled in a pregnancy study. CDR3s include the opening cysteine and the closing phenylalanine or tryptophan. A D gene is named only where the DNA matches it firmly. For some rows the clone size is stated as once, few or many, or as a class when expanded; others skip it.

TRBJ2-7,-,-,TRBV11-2,CASSLVQTGPIHEQYF,TGTGCCAGCAGCTTAGTCCAGACAGGTCCCATCCACGAGCAGTACTTC
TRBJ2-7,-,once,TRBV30,CAWSGAGAGEQYF,TGTGCCTGGAGTGGTGCGGGGGCCGGCGAGCAGTACTTC
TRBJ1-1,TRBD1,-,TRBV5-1,CASSLWENRGFTEAFF,TGCGCCAGCAGCTTGTGGGAGAACAGGGGCTTTACTGAAGCTTTCTTT
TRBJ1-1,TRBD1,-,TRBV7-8,CASSETGKNTEAFF,TGTGCCAGCAGCGAGACAGGGAAGAACACTGAAGCTTTCTTT
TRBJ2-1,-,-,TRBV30,CAQRADSSYNEQFF,TGTGCCCAGAGGGCGGATAGCTCCTACAATGAGCAGTTCTTC
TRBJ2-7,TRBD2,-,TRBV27,CASSPSSGGYYEQYF,TGTGCCAGCAGTCCATCTAGCGGGGGTTACTACGAGCAGTACTTC
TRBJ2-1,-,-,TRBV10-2,CASSDRGASYNEQFF,TGCGCCAGCAGTGATCGGGGAGCCTCCTACAATGAGCAGTTCTTC
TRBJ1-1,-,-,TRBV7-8,CASSKTGGTEAFF,TGTGCCAGCAGTAAGACAGGCGGCACTGAAGCTTTCTTT
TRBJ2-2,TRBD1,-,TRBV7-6,CASSEGAQAGELFF,TGTGCCAGCAGCGAGGGGGCGCAGGCCGGGGAGCTGTTTTTT
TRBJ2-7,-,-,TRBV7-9,CASSPPGESYEQYF,TGTGCCAGCAGCCCGCCAGGTGAATCCTACGAGCAGTACTTC
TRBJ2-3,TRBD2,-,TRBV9,CASGQRLAGESSTDTQYF,TGTGCCAGCGGACAAAGACTAGCGGGGGAATCTAGCACAGATACGCAGTATTTT
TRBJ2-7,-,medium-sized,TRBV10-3,CAITSGEVSYEQYF,TGTGCCATCACCTCGGGGGAGGTCTCCTACGAGCAGTACTTC
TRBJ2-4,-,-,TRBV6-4,CASSEIAGSDIQYF,TGTGCCAGCAGTGAAATTGCAGGTAGTGACATTCAGTACTTC
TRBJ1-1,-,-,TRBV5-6,CASRYGGNTEAFF,TGTGCCAGCAGGTATGGAGGGAACACTGAAGCTTTCTTT
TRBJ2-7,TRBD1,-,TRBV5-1,CASSLLGGDRHSYEQYF,TGCGCCAGCAGCTTGTTGGGCGGGGACAGGCACTCCTACGAGCAGTACTTC
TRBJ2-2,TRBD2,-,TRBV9,CASSEPGTSGGPWTGELFF,TGTGCCAGCAGCGAACCCGGGACTAGCGGGGGGCCTTGGACCGGGGAGCTGTTTTTT
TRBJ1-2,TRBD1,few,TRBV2,CATPGDRIDGYTF,TGTGCCACCCCGGGGGACAGGATCGATGGCTACACCTTC
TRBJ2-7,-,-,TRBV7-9,CASSPTTSYEQYF,TGTGCCAGCAGCCCGACGACTTCCTACGAGCAGTACTTC
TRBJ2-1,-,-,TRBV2,CASRDGVEFF,TGTGCCAGCAGGGACGGGGTGGAGTTCTTC
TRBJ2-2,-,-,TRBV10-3,CAIGAGEGTGELFF,TGTGCCATCGGGGCAGGGGAAGGCACCGGGGAGCTGTTTTTT
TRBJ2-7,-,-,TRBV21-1,CASNITGGPYEQYF,TGTGCCAGCAACATAACAGGGGGACCCTACGAGCAGTACTTC
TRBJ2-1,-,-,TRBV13,CASSLVPRPNNEQFF,TGTGCCAGCAGCTTAGTCCCCAGGCCCAACAATGAGCAGTTCTTC
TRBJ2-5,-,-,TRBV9,CASSAPDSQETQYF,TGTGCCAGCAGCGCCCCGGACAGTCAAGAGACCCAGTACTTC
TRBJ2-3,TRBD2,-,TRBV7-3,CASSLRGITDTQYF,TGTGCCAGCAGCTTGCGGGGGATCACAGATACGCAGTATTTT
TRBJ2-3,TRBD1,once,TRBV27,CASRVIGTGVLGDTQYF,TGTGCCAGCAGGGTTATTGGGACAGGGGTTCTTGGAGATACGCAGTATTTT
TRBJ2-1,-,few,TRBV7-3,CASSLEHLPNNEQFF,TGTGCCAGCAGCCTCGAGCACCTCCCGAACAATGAGCAGTTCTTC
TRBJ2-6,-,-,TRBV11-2,CASSAGSHSGANVLTF,TGTGCCAGCAGTGCGGGGTCCCACTCTGGGGCCAACGTCCTGACTTTC
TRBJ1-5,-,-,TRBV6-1,CASRHRDSGNQPQHF,TGTGCCAGCAGACACAGGGATTCTGGCAATCAGCCCCAGCATTTT